This T cell receptor (beta chain) was observed in a study of blood T cell repertoires in COVID-19. Study background: Acute and convalescent COVID-19 samples came from the United States, Italy and Spain. T cells, B-cell-depleted T cells, or PBMCs supplied cDNA or gDNA.

In the authors' methods: The assay estimated nucleated cells by amplifying reference gene primers. Assay used: immunoSEQ multiplex PCR; TCRdb lists only in-frame clones, some missing. V and J calls and clone size are given by that table; D and trimming were obtained from the DNA. The sample gives a few hundred thousand clones, 88% of which show up once; 0.8% is in the top ten. Trimming took 4 bases from V and 7 from J, leaving 17 bases between them. The CDR3 is 16 amino acids. Germline CDR1 is SGHDN and CDR2 is FVKESK. This receptor was taken from a woman aged 30 to 39 with acute or convalescent COVID-19. The rearrangement links TRBV14 to TRBJ1-6, with D perhaps matching TRBD1 (6 bases). The sequenced sample was peripheral blood. The CDR3 protein is CASSLFRNRANSPLHF. In nucleotides, the CDR3 is TGTGCCAGCAGCCTCTTCAGGAACAGGGCGAATTCACCCCTCCACTTT. The full variable domain, with the rest looked up from reference TRBV14 and TRBJ1-6, is EAGVTQFPSHSVIEKGQTVTLRCDPISGHDNLYWYRRVMGKEIKFLLHFVKESKQDESGMPNNRFLAERTGGTYSTLKVQPAELEDSGVYFCASSLFRNRANSPLHFGNGTRLTVT.